This TCR beta chain stems from a study of molecular identifiers for immune sequencing clone quantification. Deletions cut 3 bases from V and 3 bases from J, with 8 bases between. Germline CDR1 reads LNHDA; CDR2 reads SQIVND (reference sequence). The CDR3 covers 13 residues. On this clonotype: Its antigen is currently unknown.

Via MiXCR, TCRdb re-called the PCR reads, giving one row per CDR3 protein. Of approximately 97,000 distinct CDR3 sequences listed, 30% to 45% are singletons. Points from the study as a whole: Barcode sharing among identical TCR molecules could make large clones appear smaller.

It was from 20,000 to 1,000,000 sorted cells, with 10%, 30% or 50% RNA, that naive CD8 libraries came. In the sort, naive CD8 T cells were defined as CD8+CD4-CCR7+CD45RA+. The receptor comes from a human donor in good health. Some libraries in this study had Jurkat cell RNA spiked in. Material: naive CD8+ T cells from blood, with Jurkat cell RNA spiked in. Sample subset: FACS-sorted CD8+CD4-CCR7+CD45RA+ naive T cells. The chain uses TRBV19 and TRBJ1-1; D is unclear. The CDR3 loop is CASSISPYTEAFF. CDR3 bases: TGTGCCAGTAGTATCAGTCCGTACACTGAAGCTTTCTTT.